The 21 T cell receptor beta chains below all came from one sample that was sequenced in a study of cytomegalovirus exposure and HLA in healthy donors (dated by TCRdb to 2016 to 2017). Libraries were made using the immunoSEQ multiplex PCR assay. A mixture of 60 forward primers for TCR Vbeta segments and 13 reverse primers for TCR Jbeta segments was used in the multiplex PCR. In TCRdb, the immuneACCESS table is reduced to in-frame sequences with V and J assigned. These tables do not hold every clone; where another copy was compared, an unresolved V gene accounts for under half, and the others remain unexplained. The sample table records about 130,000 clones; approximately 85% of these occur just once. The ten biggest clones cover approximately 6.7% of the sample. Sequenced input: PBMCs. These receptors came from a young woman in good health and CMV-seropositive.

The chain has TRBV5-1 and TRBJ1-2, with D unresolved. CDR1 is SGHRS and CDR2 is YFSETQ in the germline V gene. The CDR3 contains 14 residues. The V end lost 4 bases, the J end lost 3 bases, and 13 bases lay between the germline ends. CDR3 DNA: TGCGCCAGCAGCCCCGAGGACTCGTACTATGGCTACACCTTC. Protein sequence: CASSPEDSYYGYTF.

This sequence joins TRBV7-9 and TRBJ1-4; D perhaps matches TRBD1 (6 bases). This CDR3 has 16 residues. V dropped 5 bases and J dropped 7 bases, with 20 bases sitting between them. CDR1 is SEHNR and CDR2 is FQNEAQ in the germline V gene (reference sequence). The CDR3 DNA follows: TGTGCCAGCAGCCTCACCACAGGGAGCAACCTTGAAAAACTGTTTTTT. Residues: CASSLTTGSNLEKLFF.

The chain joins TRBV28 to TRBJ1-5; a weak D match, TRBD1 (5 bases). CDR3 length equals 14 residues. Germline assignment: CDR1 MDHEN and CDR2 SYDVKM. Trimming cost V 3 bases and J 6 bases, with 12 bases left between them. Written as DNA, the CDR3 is TGTGCCAGCAGTTTTTTCCAGGGAGGTCAGCCCCAGCATTTT. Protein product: CASSFFQGGQPQHF. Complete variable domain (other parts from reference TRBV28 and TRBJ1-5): DVKVTQSSRYLVKRTGEKVFLECVQDMDHENMFWYRQDPGLGLRLIYFSYDVKMKEKGDIPEGYSVSREKKERFSLILESASTNQTSMYLCASSFFQGGQPQHFGDGTRLSIL.

The CDR3 loop is CASSYVEGGELFF. In nucleotides, the CDR3 is TGTGCCAGCAGTTATGTCGAGGGCGGGGAGCTGTTTTTT. The chain couples TRBV6-5 to TRBJ2-2, with D tentatively TRBD2 (5 bases). The CDR3 is 13 residues long. CDR1 is MNHEY, CDR2 SVGAGI, per germline. Trimming stripped 3 bases from V and 7 bases from J, with 9 bases between.

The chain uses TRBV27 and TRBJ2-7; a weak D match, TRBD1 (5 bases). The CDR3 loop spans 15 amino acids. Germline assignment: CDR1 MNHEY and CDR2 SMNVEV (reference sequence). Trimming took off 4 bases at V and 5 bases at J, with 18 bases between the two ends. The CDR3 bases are TGTGCCAGCAGTTACCTGGGGAAGGGGATCGACGAGCAGTACTTC. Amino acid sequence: CASSYLGKGIDEQYF.

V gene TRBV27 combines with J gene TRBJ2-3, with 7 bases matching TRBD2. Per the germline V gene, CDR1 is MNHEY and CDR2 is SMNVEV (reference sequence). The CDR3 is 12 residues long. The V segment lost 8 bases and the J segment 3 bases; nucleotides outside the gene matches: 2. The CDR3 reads CASSGGTDTQYF. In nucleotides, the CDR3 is TGTGCCAGCTCGGGGGGTACAGATACGCAGTATTTT.

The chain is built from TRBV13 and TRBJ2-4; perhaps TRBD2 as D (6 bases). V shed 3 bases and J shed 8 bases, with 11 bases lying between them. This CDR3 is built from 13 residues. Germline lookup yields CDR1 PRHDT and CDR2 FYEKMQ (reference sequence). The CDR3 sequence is CASSFSGAYIQYF. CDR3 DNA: TGTGCCAGCAGCTTTAGCGGAGCCTACATTCAGTACTTC. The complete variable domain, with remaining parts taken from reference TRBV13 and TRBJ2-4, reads AAGVIQSPRHLIKEKRETATLKCYPIPRHDTVYWYQQGPGQDPQFLISFYEKMQSDKGSIPDRFSAQQFSDYHSELNMSSLELGDSALYFCASSFSGAYIQYFGAGTRLSVL.

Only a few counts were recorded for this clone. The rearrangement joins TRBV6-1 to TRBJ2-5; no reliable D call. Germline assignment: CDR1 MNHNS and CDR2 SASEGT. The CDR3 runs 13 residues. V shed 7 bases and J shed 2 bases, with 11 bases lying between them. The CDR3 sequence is CASIRMEQETQYF. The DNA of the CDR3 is TGTGCCAGCATCCGTATGGAGCAAGAGACCCAGTACTTC.

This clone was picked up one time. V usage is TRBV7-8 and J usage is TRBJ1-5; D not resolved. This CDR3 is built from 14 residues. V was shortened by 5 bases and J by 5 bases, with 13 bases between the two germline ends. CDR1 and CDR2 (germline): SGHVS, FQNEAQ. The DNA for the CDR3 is TGTGCCAGCAGCCTCACCGACGGAGATCAGCCCCAGCATTTT. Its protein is CASSLTDGDQPQHF.

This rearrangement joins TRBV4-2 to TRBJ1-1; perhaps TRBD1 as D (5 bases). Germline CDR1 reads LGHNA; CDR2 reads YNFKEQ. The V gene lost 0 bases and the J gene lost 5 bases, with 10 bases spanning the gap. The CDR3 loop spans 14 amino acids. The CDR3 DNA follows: TGTGCCAGCAGCCAAGAGGGGGGTAGAACTGAAGCTTTCTTT. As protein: CASSQEGGRTEAFF.

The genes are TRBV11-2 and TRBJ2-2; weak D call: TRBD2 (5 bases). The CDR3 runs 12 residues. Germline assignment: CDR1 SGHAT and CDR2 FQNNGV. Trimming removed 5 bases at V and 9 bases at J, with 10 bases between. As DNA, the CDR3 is TGTGCCAGCAGCGAGGGCCCGCGGGAGCTGTTTTTT. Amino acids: CASSEGPRELFF.

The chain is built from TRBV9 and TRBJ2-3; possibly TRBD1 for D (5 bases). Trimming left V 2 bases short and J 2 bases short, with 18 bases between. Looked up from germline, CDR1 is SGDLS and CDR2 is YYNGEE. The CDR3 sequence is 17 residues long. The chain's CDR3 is CASSVWGTPHPTDTQYF. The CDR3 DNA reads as TGTGCCAGCAGCGTCTGGGGCACCCCACACCCCACAGATACGCAGTATTTT.

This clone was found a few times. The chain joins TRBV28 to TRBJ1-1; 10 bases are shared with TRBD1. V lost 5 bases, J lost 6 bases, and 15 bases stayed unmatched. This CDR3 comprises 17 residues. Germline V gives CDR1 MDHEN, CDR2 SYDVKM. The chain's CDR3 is CASSRAVGRDRGSEAFF. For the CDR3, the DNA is TGTGCCAGCAGTAGAGCGGTGGGTCGGGACAGGGGTTCTGAAGCTTTCTTT.

CDR3 in DNA: TGTGCCAGCAGCTCGGGACAGGGTTTTTACGAGCAGTACTTC. Its translation: CASSSGQGFYEQYF. The chain recombines TRBV7-9 with TRBJ2-7, with 9 bases aligning to TRBD1. CDR3 length: 14 amino acids. Trimming took 4 bases from V and 4 from J; bases not matched to a gene: 5. Germline CDR1 SEHNR, CDR2 FQNEAQ (reference sequence).

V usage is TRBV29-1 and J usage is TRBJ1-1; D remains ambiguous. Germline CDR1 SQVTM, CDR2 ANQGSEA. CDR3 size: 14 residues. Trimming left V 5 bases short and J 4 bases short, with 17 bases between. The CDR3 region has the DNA TGCAGCGTTCCAACCTTAAGCCAGGCCACTGAAGCTTTCTTT. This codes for CSVPTLSQATEAFF.

CDR3 sequence (DNA): TGTGCCAGCAGTGATTTAGTAGAGAACACTGAAGCTTTCTTT. This codes for CASSDLVENTEAFF. This sequence joins TRBV2 and TRBJ1-1; D remains unclear. The V gene's germline CDR1 is SNHLY and CDR2 FYNNEI. V lost 3 bases, J lost 1 base, and 9 bases lay in between. CDR3 length equals 14 residues.

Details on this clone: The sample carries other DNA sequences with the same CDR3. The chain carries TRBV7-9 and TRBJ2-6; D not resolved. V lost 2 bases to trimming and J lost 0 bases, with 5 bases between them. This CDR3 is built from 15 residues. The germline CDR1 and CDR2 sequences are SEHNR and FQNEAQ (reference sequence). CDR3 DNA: TGTGCCAGCAGCTTAAGAGTCTCTGGGGCCAACGTCCTGACTTTC. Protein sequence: CASSLRVSGANVLTF.

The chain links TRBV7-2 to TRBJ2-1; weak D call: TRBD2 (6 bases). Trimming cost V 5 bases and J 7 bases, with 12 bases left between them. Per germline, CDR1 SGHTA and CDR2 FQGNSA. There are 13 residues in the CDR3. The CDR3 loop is CASSPLGGNEQFF. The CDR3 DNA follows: TGTGCCAGCAGCCCACTTGGGGGGAATGAGCAGTTCTTC.

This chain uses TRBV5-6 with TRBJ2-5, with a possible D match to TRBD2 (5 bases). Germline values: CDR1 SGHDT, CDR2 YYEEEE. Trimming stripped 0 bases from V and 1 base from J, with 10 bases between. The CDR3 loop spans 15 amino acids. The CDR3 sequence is CASSLAMGSQETQYF. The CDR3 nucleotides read TGTGCCAGCAGCTTGGCTATGGGGAGCCAAGAGACCCAGTACTTC.

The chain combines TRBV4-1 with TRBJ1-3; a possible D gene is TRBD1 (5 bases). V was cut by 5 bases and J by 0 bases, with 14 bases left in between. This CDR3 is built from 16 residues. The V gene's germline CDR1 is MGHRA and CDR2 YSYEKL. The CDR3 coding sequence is TGCGCCAGCAGCTTAGCTCGACAGCTCTCTGGAAACACCATATATTTT. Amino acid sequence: CASSLARQLSGNTIYF.

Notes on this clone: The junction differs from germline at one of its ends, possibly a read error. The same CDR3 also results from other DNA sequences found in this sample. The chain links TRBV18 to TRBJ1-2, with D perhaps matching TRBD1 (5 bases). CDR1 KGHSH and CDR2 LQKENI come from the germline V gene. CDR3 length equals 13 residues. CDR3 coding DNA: TGCGCCAGCTCACTCGACAGCCTCTATGGCTACACCTTC. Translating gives CASSLDSLYGYTF.